This TCR beta chain was sequenced during a study of blood T cell repertoires in COVID-19. Turning to the study itself: Samples taken during acute and convalescent COVID-19 were collected in the United States, Italy and Spain.

Generated by immunoSEQ multiplex PCR, the TCRdb table keeps only in-frame clones and is missing some. The repertoire holds 150,000 or so clones, with approximately 80% as singletons. The CDR3 has 12 residues. The germline gives CDR1 GTSNPN, CDR2 SVGIG (reference sequence). Participant age was roughly 18 to 95 years, and participants resided in 20 to 30 US areas. Cohort 3 donors were reported recovered after two negative PCRs, clearance, or symptom resolution. With respect to this clone: At one end the junction does not follow the germline gene, possibly because of a read error.

Specimen: PBMCs or T cells enriched from blood (not recorded which). The genes are TRBV30 and TRBJ1-2, with a tentative D call TRBD1 (5 bases). The source of this sequence is a woman in her sixties or seventies who had recovered from COVID-19. The CDR3 is CVWSGQGSGYTF. CDR3 DNA sequence: TGTGTCTGGAGTGGCCAGGGTAGCGGCTACACCTTC. Full variable domain (rest looked up from reference TRBV30 and TRBJ1-2): SQTIHQWPATLVQPVGSPLSLECTVEGTSNPNLYWYRQAAGRGLQLLFYSVGIGQISSEVPQNLSASRPQDRQFILSSKKLLLSDSGFYLCVWSGQGSGYTFGSGTRLTVV.